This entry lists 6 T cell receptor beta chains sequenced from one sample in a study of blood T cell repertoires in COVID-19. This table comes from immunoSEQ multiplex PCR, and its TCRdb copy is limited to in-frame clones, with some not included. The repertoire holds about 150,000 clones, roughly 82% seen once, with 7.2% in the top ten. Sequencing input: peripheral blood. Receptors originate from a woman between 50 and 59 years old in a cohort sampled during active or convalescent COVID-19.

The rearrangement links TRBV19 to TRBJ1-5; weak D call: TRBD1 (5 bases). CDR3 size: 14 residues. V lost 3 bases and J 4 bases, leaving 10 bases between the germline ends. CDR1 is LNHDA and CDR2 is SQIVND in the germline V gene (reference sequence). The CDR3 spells CASSMGKGNQPQHF. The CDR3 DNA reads TGTGCCAGTAGTATGGGGAAGGGGAATCAGCCCCAGCATTTT.

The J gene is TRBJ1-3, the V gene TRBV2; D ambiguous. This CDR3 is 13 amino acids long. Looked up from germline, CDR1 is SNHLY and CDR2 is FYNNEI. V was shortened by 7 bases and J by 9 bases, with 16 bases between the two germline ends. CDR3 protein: CASISSQAGTIYF. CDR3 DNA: TGTGCCAGCATTTCTAGCCAGGCAGGCACCATATATTTT.

CDR3 in amino acids: CASRAGQEGNTIYF. The CDR3 DNA is TGTGCCAGCAGGGCGGGACAGGAGGGAAACACCATATATTTT. The V and J genes are TRBV6-5 and TRBJ1-3, with 8 bases that match TRBD1. The CDR3 covers 14 residues. Germline values: CDR1 MNHEY, CDR2 SVGAGI. The V and J ends lost 6 bases and 4 bases, in that order; junction bases with no gene match: 5.

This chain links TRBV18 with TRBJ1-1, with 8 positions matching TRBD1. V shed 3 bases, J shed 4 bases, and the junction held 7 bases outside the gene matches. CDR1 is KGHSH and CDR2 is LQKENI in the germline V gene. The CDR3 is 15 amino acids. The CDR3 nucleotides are TGTGCCAGCTCACCCGACAGGGGAGGCGGCACTGAAGCTTTCTTT. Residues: CASSPDRGGGTEAFF.

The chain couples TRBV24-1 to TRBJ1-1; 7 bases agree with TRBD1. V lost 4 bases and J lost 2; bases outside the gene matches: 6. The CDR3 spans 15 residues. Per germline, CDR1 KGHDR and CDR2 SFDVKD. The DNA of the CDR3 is TGTGCCACCAGTGAGACAGGGAAATTAAACACTGAAGCTTTCTTT. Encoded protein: CATSETGKLNTEAFF.

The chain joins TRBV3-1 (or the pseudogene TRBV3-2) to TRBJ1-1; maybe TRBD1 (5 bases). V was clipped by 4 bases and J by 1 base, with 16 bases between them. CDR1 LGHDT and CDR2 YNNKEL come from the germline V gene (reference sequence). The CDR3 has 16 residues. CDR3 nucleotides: TGTGCCAGCAGCCCAAGGGGAGGTTCCCCGAACACTGAAGCTTTCTTT. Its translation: CASSPRGGSPNTEAFF.